This T cell receptor (beta chain) was identified during a study of identical twins (dated by TCRdb to 2016 to 2017). For context, the study as a whole: TCR alpha and beta repertoires from monozygotic twins, unrelated adults of various ages and cord blood were deep-sequenced to test whether fetal clonotypes persist. To rule out contamination, replicate twin experiments were performed at different times with different library preparation protocols. What the study reported, not specific to this receptor: In monozygotic twins, recombination models systematically underestimated out-of-frame TCR alpha sharing, but the models matched the sharing seen between unrelated individuals. Compared with coincidental sharing between unrelated individuals, out-of-frame TCR alpha sequences shared between twins had an excess of sequences with low generation probability. Because the same donors could not be followed over many years, the conclusions relied on cross-sectional statistical analysis. Zero-insertion analyses could be partly confounded by invariant T cells such as MAIT and iNKT, though diverse VJ usage argued against such confounding for most clonotypes. In beta out-of-frame sequences, excess twin sharing was weaker, because having fewer shared sequences lowered the signal-to-noise ratio. Abundant cord blood beta clonotypes carried fewer insertions; young adult naive repertoires showed a weaker similar trend, while memory repertoires showed none.

All donors were healthy Caucasians. Three pairs of female monozygotic twins, all aged about 18 to 30 years, were included in the twin cohort. Peripheral blood mononuclear cells were the source from which RNA for the TCR libraries was isolated. This clonotype appeared many times. It has no known antigen specificity. No clone much larger than this one lies a single base away; base qualities are absent. Libraries were made using 5' RACE. Sequencing used an Illumina HiSeq 2000. A universal primer binding site was introduced by template switching, and a unique molecular identifier was present in the final cDNA, enabling accurate counting of TCR cDNA molecules. Specific primers in the conserved constant-segment region were used to synthesize first-strand cDNA for the TCR alpha and beta chains. To control for contamination, every cDNA library was double barcoded, receiving both a SMART-Mk sample barcode and Illumina barcodes. TruSeq adapter sequences and Illumina sample barcodes were added in two successive PCR steps. The TCR alpha and beta cDNA libraries were sequenced on the Illumina HiSeq platform using custom primers. Turning to the authors' computational methods: Raw reads were processed with MiGEC to extract unique molecular identifiers, and MiXCR was used to determine CDR3 positions. For each individual, recombination models were inferred using an EM algorithm with the repgenHMM and IGoR tools. Shared clonotype analysis was performed with the tcR package in R, normalizing sharing by the product of cloneset sizes. Out-of-frame nonproductive sequences were analyzed to study raw recombination free of thymic and clonal selection effects. TCRdb itself trimmed the public reads at Q25 with fastp, ran MiXCR and retained productive beta chains. For every CDR3 protein sequence, its rows merge into one entry that carries the most common genes and DNA. What appears here as the V and J calls and clone size reflects TCRdb's work, not the paper's. The sample profile shows some 900,000 distinct CDR3 sequences; over 9% of them were found once. Roughly 1.5% of the sample belongs to the ten largest clones.

V sheds 6 bases and J sheds 0 bases, leaving 8 bases between their ends. The germline V gene yields SNHLY for CDR1 and FYNNEI for CDR2. Taken from cysteine to phenylalanine, the CDR3 has 13 residues. The kept DNA is CDR3 alone, 39 bases in frame from the first base. The same specimen was also included in a second study, on yellow fever vaccine responses in identical twins. Per the second study: According to the authors, in identical twins the way T cells responded to vaccination appeared partly convergent and partly personalized. Focusing on identical twins, the study followed the T cell clones that responded to the vaccine, and did so with precision.

Sequencing used PBMCs. The rearrangement combines TRBV2 with TRBJ1-1; no confident D gene assignment can be made. The sequence was obtained from a woman aged 18-29 years in good health. The CDR3 amino acid sequence is: CASRDEMNTEAFF. The DNA sequence reads TGTGCCAGCAGGGACGAAATGAACACTGAAGCTTTCTTT.